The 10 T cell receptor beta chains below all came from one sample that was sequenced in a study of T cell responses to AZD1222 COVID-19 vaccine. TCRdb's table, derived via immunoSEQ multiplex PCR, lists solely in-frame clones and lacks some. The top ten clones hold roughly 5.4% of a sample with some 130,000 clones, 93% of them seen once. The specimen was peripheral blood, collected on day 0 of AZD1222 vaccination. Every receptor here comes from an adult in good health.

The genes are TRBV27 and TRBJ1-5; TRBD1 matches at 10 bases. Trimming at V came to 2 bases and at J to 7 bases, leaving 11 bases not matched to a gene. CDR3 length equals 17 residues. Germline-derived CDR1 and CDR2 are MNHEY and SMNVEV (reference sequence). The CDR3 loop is CASSLNPDRGRGQPQHF. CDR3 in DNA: TGTGCCAGCAGTTTAAATCCCGACAGGGGGCGAGGACAGCCCCAGCATTTT.

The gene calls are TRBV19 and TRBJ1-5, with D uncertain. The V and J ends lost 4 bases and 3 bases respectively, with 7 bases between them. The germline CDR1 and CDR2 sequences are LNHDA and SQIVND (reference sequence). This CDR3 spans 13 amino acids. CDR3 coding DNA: TGTGCCAGTAGTAGCAGGCACAATCAGCCCCAGCATTTT. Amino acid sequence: CASSSRHNQPQHF. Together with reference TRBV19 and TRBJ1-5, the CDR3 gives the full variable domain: DGGITQSPKYLFRKEGQNVTLSCEQNLNHDAMYWYRQDPGQGLRLIYYSQIVNDFQKGDIAEGYSVSREKKESFPLTVTSAQKNPTAFYLCASSSRHNQPQHFGDGTRLSIL.

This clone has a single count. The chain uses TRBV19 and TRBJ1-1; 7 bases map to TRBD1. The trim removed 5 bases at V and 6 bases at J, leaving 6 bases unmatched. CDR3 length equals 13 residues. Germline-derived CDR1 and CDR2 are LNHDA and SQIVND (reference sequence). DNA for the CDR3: TGTGCCAGTAGTCCAAGACAGGGCTCTGAAGCTTTCTTT. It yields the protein CASSPRQGSEAFF.

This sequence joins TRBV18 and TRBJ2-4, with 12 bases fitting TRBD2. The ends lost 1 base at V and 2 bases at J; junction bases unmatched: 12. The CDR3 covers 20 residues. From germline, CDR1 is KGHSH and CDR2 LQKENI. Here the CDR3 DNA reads TGTGCCAGCTCACCACTCTCGCTAGCGGGAGGGCCACAGACCAAAAACATTCAGTACTTC. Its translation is CASSPLSLAGGPQTKNIQYF.

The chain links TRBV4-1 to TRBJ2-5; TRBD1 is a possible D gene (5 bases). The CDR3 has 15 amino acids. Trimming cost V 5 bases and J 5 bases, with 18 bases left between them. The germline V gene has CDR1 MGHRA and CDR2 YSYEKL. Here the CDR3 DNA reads TGCGCCAGCAGCTATACACAGGTGCAAGGGGAGACCCAGTACTTC. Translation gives CASSYTQVQGETQYF.

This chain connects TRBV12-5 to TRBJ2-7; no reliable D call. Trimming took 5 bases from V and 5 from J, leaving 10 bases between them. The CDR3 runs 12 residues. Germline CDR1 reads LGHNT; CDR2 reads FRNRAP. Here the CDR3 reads CASGRGTHEQYF. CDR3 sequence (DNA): TGTGCTAGTGGTCGCGGAACCCACGAGCAGTACTTC.

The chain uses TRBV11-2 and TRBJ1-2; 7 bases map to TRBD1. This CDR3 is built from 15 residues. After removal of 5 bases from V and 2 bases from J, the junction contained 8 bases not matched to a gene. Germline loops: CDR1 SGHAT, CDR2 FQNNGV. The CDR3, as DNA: TGTGCCAGCAGCGATACAGGGGATTGGAACTATGGCTACACCTTC. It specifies CASSDTGDWNYGYTF.

In DNA form, the CDR3 reads TGTGCCAGCAGCCAAATGCCCGAAGGAGGTGAAGCTTTCTTT. Its protein product is CASSQMPEGGEAFF. This chain uses TRBV3-1 (or the pseudogene TRBV3-2) with TRBJ1-1; D remains unclear. Trimming took 2 bases from V and 7 from J, leaving 14 bases between them. The CDR3 runs to 14 residues. Germline lookup yields CDR1 LGHDT and CDR2 YNNKEL (reference sequence).

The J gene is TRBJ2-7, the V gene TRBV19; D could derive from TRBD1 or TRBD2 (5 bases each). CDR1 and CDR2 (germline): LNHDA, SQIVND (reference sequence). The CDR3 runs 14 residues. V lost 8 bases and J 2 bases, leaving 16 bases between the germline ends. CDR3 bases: TGTGCCAGTGGAGGTCCTCAGGGAACCTACGAGCAGTACTTC. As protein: CASGGPQGTYEQYF.

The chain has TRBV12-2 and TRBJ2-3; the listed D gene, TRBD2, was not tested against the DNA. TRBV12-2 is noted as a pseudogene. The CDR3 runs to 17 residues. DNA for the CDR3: TGTGCAAGTCGCTTAGTGGGAAGGCTAGCGGGTGCAGATACGCAGTATTTT. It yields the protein CASRLVGRLAGADTQYF.